Below, 9 T cell receptor beta chains from the same sample are listed, as sequenced in a study of response to subunit inactivated influenza vaccine. TCRdb analysed the RT-PCR reads with MiXCR anew, one entry per CDR3 protein. The sample consists of about 620,000 distinct CDR3 sequences, about 10% of them appearing once. This sample was also put to use in a study of T cells expressing NK-cell markers. That paper notes: Generation of TCR beta cDNA was performed by 5'RACE template switching incorporating UMIs.

Material: PBMCs from blood, obtained on the day of vaccination. The receptors originated from a middle-aged man who received an inactivated influenza vaccine.

Only a few counts were recorded for this clonotype. The CDR3 loop is CASSQVADRGPGNEKLFF. DNA of the CDR3: TGCGCCAGCAGCCAAGTTGCAGACAGGGGGCCAGGTAATGAAAAACTGTTTTTT. The V call is TRBV4-1, the J call TRBJ1-4; the match to TRBD1 covers 10 bases. The length of the CDR3 is 18 residues. Germline loops: CDR1 MGHRA, CDR2 YSYEKL. V was clipped by 1 base and J by 4 bases; unmatched bases: 9.

Here the CDR3 reads CASSRVSGGVGNEQFF. CDR3 coding DNA: TGTGCCAGCAGCCGTGTGAGCGGGGGGGTTGGGAATGAGCAGTTCTTC. The genes are TRBV4-2 and TRBJ2-1; 10 nucleotides match TRBD2. The CDR3 sequence is 16 residues long. The V gene's germline CDR1 is LGHNA and CDR2 YNFKEQ. With 4 bases clipped from V and 7 bases from J, the junction kept 10 bases outside the gene matches.

The chain has TRBV2 and TRBJ2-7; no clear D. V lost 2 bases, J lost 3 bases, and 5 bases lay in between. CDR1 SNHLY and CDR2 FYNNEI come from the germline V gene. CDR3 size: 12 residues. The CDR3, as DNA: TGTGCCAGCAGTGAATCTCACTACGAGCAGTACTTC. Translated: CASSESHYEQYF.

The rearrangement links TRBV6-2 or TRBV6-3 to TRBJ2-5; 14 bases are shared with TRBD2. The germline CDR1 and CDR2 sequences are MNHEY and SVGEGT. J gave up 2 bases and V 2 bases, and 13 bases lay outside the gene matches. The CDR3 runs to 20 residues. CDR3 region: CASSYDVRLAGGPRQETQYF. CDR3 DNA: TGTGCCAGCAGTTACGATGTCCGACTAGCGGGGGGGCCACGGCAAGAGACCCAGTACTTC.

This clonotype was recorded once. The chain is built from TRBV6-6 and TRBJ2-5; 7 bases are shared with TRBD1. Germline loops: CDR1 MNHNY, CDR2 SVGAGI (reference sequence). V gave up 6 bases and J gave up 6 bases; unmatched junction bases: 4. The CDR3 runs 12 residues. The CDR3 loop reads CASSTGVQTQYF. The CDR3 nucleotides read TGTGCCAGCAGCACAGGGGTCCAGACCCAGTACTTC.

The genes are TRBV7-2 and TRBJ2-1; no clear D. Trimming took off 3 bases at V and 9 bases at J, with 6 bases between the two ends. Germline CDR1 and CDR2: SGHTA and FQGNSA. The length of the CDR3 is 11 residues. CDR3 sequence: CASSFGAEQFF. In DNA form, the CDR3 reads TGTGCCAGCAGCTTTGGTGCTGAGCAGTTCTTC.

V gene TRBV7-8 combines with J gene TRBJ2-7; tentative D call: TRBD2 (5 bases). This CDR3 comprises 16 residues. With 5 bases removed from V and 1 base from J, the gap between germline ends came to 18 bases. The germline CDR1 and CDR2 sequences are SGHVS and FQNEAQ. The CDR3 here is CASSPAATGFSYEQYF. CDR3 DNA: TGTGCCAGCAGCCCAGCGGCGACGGGATTTTCCTACGAGCAGTACTTC.

This chain links TRBV27 with TRBJ1-1, with unresolved D. V gave up 0 bases and J gave up 6 bases, with 8 bases separating them. The germline V gene has CDR1 MNHEY and CDR2 SMNVEV (reference sequence). The CDR3 spans 13 residues. In DNA form, the CDR3 reads TGTGCCAGCAGTTTATCGTATCTCGCTGAAGCTTTCTTT. Translated: CASSLSYLAEAFF.

This clonotype appeared a few times. V and J are TRBV5-6 and TRBJ2-2; TRBD1 might be the D (5 bases). The CDR3 sequence is 12 residues long. Germline V gene lookup returns CDR1 SGHDT and CDR2 YYEEEE. The V end was cut by 6 bases, the J end by 4 bases, with 7 bases between. CDR3 DNA sequence: TGTGCCAGCAACCAGGGCACCGGGGAGCTGTTTTTT. Residues: CASNQGTGELFF.